This T cell receptor (beta chain) comes out of a study of T cell clonotyping in hematopoietic cell transplantation. Study observations and caveats: Graft donor and pretransplant recipient Inverse Simpson Index values predicted broader posttransplant TCR diversity.

Germline CDR1 MNHNY, CDR2 SVGAGI (reference sequence). The CDR3 is made up of 15 amino acids. V dropped 2 bases and J dropped 14 bases, with 19 bases sitting between them. Sequencing used immunoSEQ multiplex PCR; TCRdb keeps in-frame clones, though not all of them. This table has more than 6,500 clones, around 94% appearing once. This clone was observed a single time. Its matching antigen is unknown. V and J are TRBV6-6 and TRBJ1-6, with a tentative D call TRBD1 (6 bases). This receptor was obtained from a male patient aged 60-70 years who had an allogeneic stem cell transplant from an unrelated donor, so T cells may come from the graft donor. Some clones in this sample may be carry-over from other donors' samples. This specimen was peripheral blood mononuclear cells, taken 30 days after allogeneic stem cell transplant. The CDR3: CASSYAGTMTFTLHF. The CDR3 DNA reads as TGTGCCAGCAGTTACGCCGGGACAATGACTTTCACCCTCCACTTT.